This is a list of T cell receptor beta chains from one sample in a study of persistence of HIV-infected CD4 T cells. Using immunoSEQ multiplex PCR, the repertoire was profiled, and TCRdb retains in-frame clones only, with some absent. The sample shows 25,000 to 35,000 clones, around four fifths of them seen only once. These receptors lack a known antigen. Sequences were derived from CD4+ T cells sorted from PBMCs after roughly 18-hour stimulation, sampled from a patient who received antiretroviral therapy. These receptors all come from an adult man with HIV who was CMV-seropositive. Both conserved end residues are part of each CDR3. D genes are given only for firm matches. Rows may omit the clone size; those that give it use once, few, many or a size class.

CDR3 | DNA | D | size | J | V
CASSPGLGEKLFF | TGCGCCAGCAGTCCAGGGCTGGGCGAAAAACTGTTTTTT | - | - | TRBJ1-4 | TRBV5-1
CASSLDGGYTDTQYF | TGTGCCAGCAGCTTGGACGGGGGATACACAGATACGCAGTATTTT | - | few | TRBJ2-3 | TRBV5-4
CASSPLRTGASGYTF | TGTGCCAGCAGCCCCCTCCGAACGGGGGCGAGTGGCTACACCTTC | - | - | TRBJ1-2 | TRBV7-2
CASSVDSSSYGYTF | TGTGCCAGCAGCGTAGACTCTTCCTCATATGGCTACACCTTC | - | - | TRBJ1-2 | TRBV9
CAIDLADTQYF | TGTGCCATCGATCTAGCAGATACGCAGTATTTT | - | - | TRBJ2-3 | TRBV24-1
CASSLRQGETEAFF | TGCGCCAGCAGCTTGCGTCAGGGAGAGACTGAAGCTTTCTTT | - | - | TRBJ1-1 | TRBV5-1
CASSQVAGGITDTQYF | TGTGCCAGCAGCCAAGTAGCGGGGGGTATCACAGATACGCAGTATTTT | TRBD2 | - | TRBJ2-3 | TRBV14
CASSPTGQGGTGELFF | TGTGCCAGCTCACCTACCGGACAGGGTGGGACCGGGGAGCTGTTTTTT | TRBD1 | - | TRBJ2-2 | TRBV18
CASSPQSTGGYEQFF | TGCGCCAGCAGCCCCCAATCGACAGGGGGATATGAGCAGTTCTTC | TRBD1 | - | TRBJ2-1 | TRBV5-1
CASSIGRGVNTEAFF | TGTGCCAGTAGTATAGGCCGGGGGGTGAACACTGAAGCTTTCTTT | - | - | TRBJ1-1 | TRBV19
CATLSQGAVEAFF | TGTGCCACCCTCTCGCAGGGGGCGGTTGAAGCTTTCTTT | TRBD1 | few | TRBJ1-1 | TRBV5-5
CASSQSFDPGNTIYF | TGTGCCAGCAGCCAATCATTCGACCCTGGAAACACCATATATTTT | - | - | TRBJ1-3 | TRBV4-2
CASSFGLAGDFTDTQYF | TGTGCCAGCAGTTTTGGACTAGCGGGGGACTTCACAGATACGCAGTATTTT | TRBD2 | - | TRBJ2-3 | TRBV27
CASSLVGRSYEQYF | TGTGCCAGCAGCTTGGTTGGACGCTCCTACGAGCAGTACTTC | - | - | TRBJ2-7 | TRBV5-5
CASSLGTGTWSPLHF | TGTGCCAGCAGCTTAGGGACAGGGACGTGGTCACCCCTCCACTTT | TRBD1 | few | TRBJ1-6 | TRBV7-2
CASSDEYHTEAFF | TGTGCCAGCAGTGACGAGTATCACACTGAAGCTTTCTTT | - | - | TRBJ1-1 | TRBV12-3/TRBV12-4
CASSPGQALNTGELFF | TGCGCCAGCAGCCCGGGACAGGCTTTGAACACCGGGGAGCTGTTTTTT | TRBD1 | - | TRBJ2-2 | TRBV5-1
CASSLWVTGVGGANVLTF | TGTGCCAGCAGTTTATGGGTGACAGGGGTGGGAGGGGCCAACGTCCTGACTTTC | TRBD1 | - | TRBJ2-6 | TRBV27
CAISEGIHRGSNEQFF | TGTGCCATCAGTGAGGGGATTCACAGGGGAAGCAATGAGCAGTTCTTC | TRBD1 | - | TRBJ2-1 | TRBV10-3
CASTPAGRSGYTF | TGTGCCAGCACACCGGCGGGCCGTAGTGGCTACACCTTC | - | few | TRBJ1-2 | TRBV7-6
CATSRRASGGAWTKNIQYF | TGTGCCACCAGCAGGAGGGCTAGCGGGGGGGCTTGGACCAAAAACATTCAGTACTTC | TRBD2 | - | TRBJ2-4 | TRBV15
CASSTVAGRETQYF | TGCGCCAGCAGCACGGTAGCGGGGCGAGAGACCCAGTACTTC | TRBD2 | - | TRBJ2-5 | TRBV4-3
CASSSPGADSYGYTF | TGTGCCAGCAGTTCCCCAGGCGCCGACTCCTATGGCTACACCTTC | - | - | TRBJ1-2 | TRBV28
CASSGAGTVKETQYF | TGTGCCAGCAGTGGAGCCGGGACAGTAAAAGAGACCCAGTACTTC | TRBD1 | - | TRBJ2-5 | TRBV6-1
CATSPGRGLPNTGELFF | TGTGCCACCAGCCCCGGCCGGGGGCTTCCGAACACCGGGGAGCTGTTTTTT | - | - | TRBJ2-2 | TRBV15
CASIPGGSGANVLTF | TGTGCCAGTATTCCAGGGGGCTCCGGGGCCAACGTCCTGACTTTC | TRBD1 | - | TRBJ2-6 | TRBV19
CASSAGTFRVGNQPQHF | TGTGCCAGCAGTGCCGGGACGTTTAGGGTTGGCAATCAGCCCCAGCATTTT | - | - | TRBJ1-5 | TRBV6-1
CASSSAVQYEQYF | TGCGCCAGCAGCTCGGCAGTTCAATACGAGCAGTACTTC | - | - | TRBJ2-7 | TRBV5-1
CASGWTSGGYNEQFF | TGTGCCAGTGGATGGACTAGCGGGGGGTACAATGAGCAGTTCTTC | TRBD2 | - | TRBJ2-1 | TRBV14
CASGLKLAGGVEQYF | TGTGCTAGTGGTTTGAAACTAGCGGGGGGGGTTGAGCAGTACTTC | TRBD2 | - | TRBJ2-7 | TRBV12-5
CASRKRGNQPQHF | TGTGCCAGCAGGAAAAGGGGCAATCAGCCCCAGCATTTT | - | - | TRBJ1-5 | TRBV27
CASSLPGTALSGELFF | TGTGCCAGCAGCTTGCCGGGGACAGCCCTCTCCGGGGAGCTGTTTTTT | TRBD1 | - | TRBJ2-2 | TRBV13
CASSEYPTGTPGSGNTIYF | TGTGCCAGCAGCGAATACCCGACCGGGACACCCGGCTCTGGAAACACCATATATTTT | - | few | TRBJ1-3 | TRBV9
CASRKTGAAGNTIYF | TGTGCCAGCAGGAAGACAGGGGCCGCTGGAAACACCATATATTTT | TRBD1 | - | TRBJ1-3 | TRBV2
CAWSVRRTEAFF | TGTGCCTGGAGTGTACGAAGAACTGAAGCTTTCTTT | - | - | TRBJ1-1 | TRBV30
CASTPGQGLFGANVLTF | TGTGCCAGTACTCCGGGACAGGGTTTATTTGGGGCCAACGTCCTGACTTTC | TRBD1 | - | TRBJ2-6 | TRBV19
CAWSVSLATGRHQPQHF | TGTGCCTGGAGTGTAAGTCTTGCGACAGGGAGGCATCAGCCCCAGCATTTT | TRBD1 | - | TRBJ1-5 | TRBV30
CASISPDRGGPYEQYF | TGCGCCAGCATCTCACCCGATCGCGGGGGTCCCTACGAGCAGTACTTC | TRBD2 | - | TRBJ2-7 | TRBV23-1
CASGFEGGNTIYF | TGTGCTAGTGGTTTCGAAGGCGGAAACACCATATATTTT | - | - | TRBJ1-3 | TRBV12-5
CAWSRGTSNYNEQFF | TGTGCCTGGAGTCGGGGGACTAGCAATTACAATGAGCAGTTCTTC | TRBD2 | - | TRBJ2-1 | TRBV30
CASSFASGGAPFF | TGTGCCAGCAGTTTCGCTAGCGGGGGGGCTCCGTTCTTC | TRBD2 | - | TRBJ2-1 | TRBV12-3/TRBV12-4
CSVGGGSDTGELFF | TGCAGCGTTGGGGGTGGATCGGACACCGGGGAGCTGTTTTTT | - | - | TRBJ2-2 | TRBV29-1
CSARETTGTNSPLHF | TGCAGTGCTCGTGAGACTACAGGGACTAATTCACCCCTCCACTTT | - | once | TRBJ1-6 | TRBV20-1
CASSQDVGGHGELFF | TGCGCCAGCAGCCAAGATGTCGGGGGCCACGGGGAGCTGTTTTTT | - | - | TRBJ2-2 | TRBV4-3
CASSLSSGANVLTF | TGTGCCAGCAGTTTGAGCTCTGGGGCCAACGTCCTGACTTTC | - | - | TRBJ2-6 | TRBV6-5
CASSFERQGGPSPLHF | TGTGCCAGCAGCTTTGAACGGCAGGGAGGACCGTCACCCCTCCACTTT | - | - | TRBJ1-6 | TRBV7-6
CASIGGASDTQYF | TGTGCCAGCATCGGTGGGGCAAGCGATACGCAGTATTTT | - | - | TRBJ2-3 | TRBV13
CASSFYRNRETTGELFF | TGTGCCAGCAGCTTTTACAGGAATCGGGAAACCACCGGGGAGCTGTTTTTT | - | - | TRBJ2-2 | TRBV7-9
CASSFTDTQYF | TGTGCCAGCAGCTTCACGGATACGCAGTATTTT | - | - | TRBJ2-3 | TRBV13
CASSPGRDSGGYTF | TGTGCCAGCAGCCCGGGCCGGGATTCGGGTGGCTACACCTTC | - | - | TRBJ1-2 | TRBV7-9
CASSPSSGGGYNEQFF | TGTGCCAGCAGCCCTTCTAGCGGGGGGGGATACAATGAGCAGTTCTTC | TRBD2 | - | TRBJ2-1 | TRBV7-2
CATSTSGQGNTEAFF | TGTGCCACCAGTACCTCGGGACAGGGGAACACTGAAGCTTTCTTT | TRBD1 | - | TRBJ1-1 | TRBV24-1
CASSYGETQYF | TGTGCCAGCAGTTATGGAGAGACCCAGTACTTC | - | - | TRBJ2-5 | TRBV6-2/TRBV6-3
CASSLGARNTEAFF | TGCGCCAGCAGCTTGGGGGCGAGGAACACTGAAGCTTTCTTT | - | - | TRBJ1-1 | TRBV5-1